Listed here is a single TCR beta chain. Its specificity is not known. Germline-derived CDR1 and CDR2 are GTSNPN and SVGIG (reference sequence). J gave up 2 bases and V 2 bases, and 4 bases lay outside the gene matches. This CDR3 contains 14 residues. The donors were in the roughly 130-subject validation cohort, distinct from the roughly 700-subject first cohort. The entry originates in a study of cytomegalovirus exposure and HLA in healthy donors. Study-wide context: The 90 to 150 validation repertoires matched the roughly 670 first-cohort repertoires in platform, a later analysis reported.

Profiled with immunoSEQ multiplex PCR; TCRdb holds only in-frame clones, not every one. This sample carries more than 95,000 clones, roughly 86% of them seen once, and the ten largest clones take roughly 4%. Study findings and constraints: It was 150 to 200 TCR beta chains that were listed as cytomegalovirus-associated.

The rearrangement joins TRBV30 to TRBJ2-7; 9 bases match TRBD1. This sequence was found in a woman between 18 and 30 years old in good health and CMV-seropositive. The sample taken for sequencing was PBMCs. Here the CDR3 reads CAWSLGQGPYEQYF. CDR3 bases: TGTGCCTGGAGTCTAGGACAGGGGCCCTACGAGCAGTACTTC.